This entry lists 3 T cell receptor beta chains sequenced from one sample in a study of cytomegalovirus exposure and HLA in healthy donors. This PCR relied on a set of 60 Vbeta primers and 13 Jbeta primers. TCRdb's copy holds only in-frame clones and misses some; the assay was immunoSEQ multiplex PCR. The repertoire has about 140,000 clones, 70% to 85% of them found once; the top ten carry 1.5% to 2.5%. What was sequenced was PBMCs. All receptors derive from a woman between 40 and 55 years old in good health and CMV-seronegative.

The chain recombines TRBV4-3 with TRBJ2-2; tentatively, D is TRBD2 (5 bases). Per germline, CDR1 LGHNA and CDR2 YSLEER. This CDR3 has 15 amino acids. V dropped 0 bases and J dropped 5 bases, with 10 bases sitting between them. In DNA, the CDR3 is TGCGCCAGCAGCCAAGAGGGCGGGCTAACCGGGGAGCTGTTTTTT. This codes for CASSQEGGLTGELFF.

The chain links TRBV6-1 to TRBJ2-7; D gene ambiguous. CDR3 size: 15 residues. V lost 2 bases and J 5 bases, leaving 16 bases between the germline ends. CDR1 MNHNS and CDR2 SASEGT come from the germline V gene. Here the CDR3 reads CASSEMPTRVHEQYF. CDR3 bases: TGTGCCAGCAGTGAAATGCCCACACGGGTCCACGAGCAGTACTTC.

This clone was seen only a few times. The V gene is TRBV5-1, the J gene TRBJ2-2, with 7 bases identical to TRBD2. This CDR3 contains 15 residues. V shed 5 bases, J shed 4 bases, and the junction held 8 bases outside the gene matches. Germline CDR1 and CDR2: SGHRS and YFSETQ. The CDR3 loop is CASRAGAILTGELFF. For the CDR3, the DNA is TGCGCCAGCAGGGCGGGAGCAATTCTCACCGGGGAGCTGTTTTTT.